This T cell receptor beta chain was obtained from a study of blood T cell repertoires in COVID-19. Across the study: From the United States, Italy and Spain came samples of acute and convalescent COVID-19.

Measured with immunoSEQ multiplex PCR; TCRdb has only the in-frame clones, and not every one. The data show roughly 150,000 clones, more than 75% seen once. The germline V gene encodes CDR1 SGHRS and CDR2 YFSETQ. The CDR3 runs to 14 residues. Trimming shortened V by 1 base and J by 1 base, and 8 bases separated the two germline ends. Seattle patients were enrolled while actively infected and followed longitudinally. Sample: peripheral blood. The gene calls are TRBV5-1 and TRBJ1-1; D is undetermined. This TCR derives from a woman older than 75 with COVID-19, enrolled during active disease. The CDR3 is CASSLSARNTEAFF. CDR3 DNA sequence: TGCGCCAGCAGCTTGTCTGCGAGGAACACTGAAGCTTTCTTT.